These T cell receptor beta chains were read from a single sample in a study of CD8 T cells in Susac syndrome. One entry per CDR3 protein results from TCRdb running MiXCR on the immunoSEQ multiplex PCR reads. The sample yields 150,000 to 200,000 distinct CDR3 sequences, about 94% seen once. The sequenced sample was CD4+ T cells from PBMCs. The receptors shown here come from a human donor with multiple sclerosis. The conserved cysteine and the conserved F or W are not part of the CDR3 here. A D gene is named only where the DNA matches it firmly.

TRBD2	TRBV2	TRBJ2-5	ASARREGETQY
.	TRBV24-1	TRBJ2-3	ATCGNTDTQY
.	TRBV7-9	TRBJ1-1	ASSLELQGTEAF
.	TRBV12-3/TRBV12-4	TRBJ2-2	ASSPRGLANTGELF
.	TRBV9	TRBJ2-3	ASSVGGLGGTDTQY
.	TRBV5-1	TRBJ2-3	ASSSGQGTSSADTQY
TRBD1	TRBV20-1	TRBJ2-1	SATNIMDRGSYNEQF
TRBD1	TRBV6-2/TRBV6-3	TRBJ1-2	ASSQPPGTGSNYGYT
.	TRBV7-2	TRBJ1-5	ASSLEGAGSNQPQH
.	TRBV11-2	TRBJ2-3	ASSQRGGSNTQY
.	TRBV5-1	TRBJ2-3	ASSATGVTDTQY